This T cell receptor (beta chain) is from a study of T cell responses to AZD1222 COVID-19 vaccine. In this sample, this clone turned up once. Its matching antigen is unknown. Study-wide findings and caveats: Just a handful of people given AZD1222 tested seropositive at baseline. Spike-wide vaccine-associated CD4 TCRs dominated at 160-218 and 743-854. Among spike-specific TCRs, nearly half reportedly target unmutated variant regions. White British people made up most donors, females outnumbered males, and clonal diversity was possibly underestimated.

Trimming removed 5 bases from V and 4 bases from J, with 23 bases in between. This CDR3 comprises 17 residues. CDR1 MDHEN and CDR2 SYDVKM come from the germline V gene. TCRdb's table, derived via immunoSEQ multiplex PCR, lists solely in-frame clones and lacks some. Among about 180,000 clones listed, approximately 90% were seen once. The TCR sequence derives from an adult who received the MenACWY meningococcal vaccine as a control. The sequenced sample was peripheral blood, obtained 28 days after the second dose of the MenACWY control vaccine. The chain combines TRBV28 with TRBJ1-2, with TRBD1 as a possible D gene (6 bases). The CDR3 DNA sequence: TGTGCCAGCAGTCCAGCACGGGCAGGGGTCAGAGGCTATGGCTACACCTTC. Translation: CASSPARAGVRGYGYTF.